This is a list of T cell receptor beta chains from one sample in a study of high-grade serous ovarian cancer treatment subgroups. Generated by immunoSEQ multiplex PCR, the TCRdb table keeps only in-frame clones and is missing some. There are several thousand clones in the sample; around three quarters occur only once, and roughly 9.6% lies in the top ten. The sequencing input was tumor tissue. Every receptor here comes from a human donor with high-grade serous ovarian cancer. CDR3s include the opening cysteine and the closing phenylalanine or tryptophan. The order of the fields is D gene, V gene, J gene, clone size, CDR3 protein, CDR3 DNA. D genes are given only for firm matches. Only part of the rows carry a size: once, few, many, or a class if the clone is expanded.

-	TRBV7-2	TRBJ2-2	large	CASSYGQAPEELFF	TGTGCCAGCAGCTACGGTCAGGCCCCCGAGGAGCTGTTTTTT
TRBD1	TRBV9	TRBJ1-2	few	CASSFSGQGAIGYTF	TGTGCCAGCAGTTTTTCGGGACAGGGGGCAATTGGCTACACCTTC
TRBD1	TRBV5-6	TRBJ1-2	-	CASSRGTASLINYGYTF	TGTGCCAGCAGCCGCGGGACAGCCAGCCTCATTAACTATGGCTACACCTTC
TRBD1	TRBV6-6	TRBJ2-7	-	CASSPLAGGGYEQYF	TGTGCCAGCAGTCCTCTCGCAGGGGGCGGTTACGAGCAGTACTTC
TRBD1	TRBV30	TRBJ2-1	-	CAWSVAGWTGESDEQFF	TGTGCCTGGAGTGTAGCGGGGTGGACAGGGGAGTCGGATGAGCAGTTCTTC
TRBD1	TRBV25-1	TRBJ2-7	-	CASKGRGHDEQYF	TGTGCCAGCAAGGGCAGGGGGCATGATGAGCAGTACTTC
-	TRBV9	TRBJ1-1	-	CASSPGGNTEAFF	TGTGCCAGCAGCCCGGGAGGGAACACTGAAGCTTTCTTT
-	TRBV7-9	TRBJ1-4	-	CASSLAAGTPRGELFF	TGTGCCAGCAGCTTAGCGGCCGGGACTCCAAGAGGAGAACTGTTTTTT
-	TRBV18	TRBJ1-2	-	CASSPPGAILKSDYGYTF	TGTGCCAGCTCACCCCCAGGGGCGATTCTCAAGTCGGACTATGGCTACACCTTC
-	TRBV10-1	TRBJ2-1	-	CASSGPLTPGHSYNEQFF	TGCGCCAGCAGTGGCCCTCTCACTCCGGGACACTCCTACAATGAGCAGTTCTTC
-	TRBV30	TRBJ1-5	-	CAWRQGGGNQPQHF	TGTGCCTGGAGACAGGGCGGAGGCAATCAGCCCCAGCATTTT
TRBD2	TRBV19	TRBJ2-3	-	CASSQASGTDTQYF	TGTGCCAGTAGTCAGGCTAGCGGTACAGATACGCAGTATTTT
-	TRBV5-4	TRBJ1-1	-	CASSIMGVNTEAFF	TGTGCCAGCAGCATCATGGGTGTGAACACTGAAGCTTTCTTT
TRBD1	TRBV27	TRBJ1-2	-	CASSFVGQGGGYTF	TGTGCCAGCAGTTTCGTTGGACAGGGTGGTGGCTACACCTTC
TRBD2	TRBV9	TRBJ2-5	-	CASSVYPTSGGETQYF	TGTGCCAGCAGCGTATATCCCACTAGCGGGGGTGAGACCCAGTACTTC
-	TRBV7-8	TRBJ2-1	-	CASSFGVSNEQFF	TGTGCCAGCAGCTTTGGGGTTAGCAATGAGCAGTTCTTC
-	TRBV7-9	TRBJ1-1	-	CASSFSRDTEAFF	TGTGCCAGCAGCTTCTCCCGGGACACTGAAGCTTTCTTT
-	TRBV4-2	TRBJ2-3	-	CASRAGRDTQYF	TGTGCCAGCAGAGCGGGCAGAGATACGCAGTATTTT
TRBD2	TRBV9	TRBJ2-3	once	CASSERTSGTDTQYF	TGTGCCAGCAGCGAGAGGACTAGCGGCACAGATACGCAGTATTTT
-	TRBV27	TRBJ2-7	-	CASSPLAQQGVSEQYF	TGTGCCAGCAGTCCGTTAGCGCAACAGGGAGTATCCGAGCAGTACTTC
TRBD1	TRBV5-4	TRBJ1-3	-	CASSATGSGNTIYF	TGTGCCAGCAGCGCGACAGGGTCTGGAAACACCATATATTTT
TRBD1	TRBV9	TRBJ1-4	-	CASSASGTATEKLFF	TGTGCCAGCAGCGCCTCCGGGACAGCGACTGAAAAACTGTTTTTT
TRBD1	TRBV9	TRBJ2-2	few	CASSVSGTDHTGELFF	TGTGCCAGCAGCGTTTCCGGGACAGACCACACCGGGGAGCTGTTTTTT
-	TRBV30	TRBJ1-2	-	CAWNEGRGYTF	TGTGCCTGGAACGAGGGTCGCGGCTACACCTTC
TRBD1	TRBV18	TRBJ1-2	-	CASSEGQISDGYTF	TGTGCCAGCTCGGAGGGACAGATTAGCGATGGCTACACCTTC
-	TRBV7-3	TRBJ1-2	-	CASSLTRWSRDGYTF	TGTGCCAGCAGCTTAACGAGGTGGTCTAGGGATGGCTACACCTTC
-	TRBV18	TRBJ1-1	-	CASSYGQHTEAFF	TGTGCCAGCTCATACGGACAGCACACTGAAGCTTTCTTT
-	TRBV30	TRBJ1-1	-	CAWSAENTEAFF	TGTGCCTGGAGTGCAGAGAACACTGAAGCTTTCTTT
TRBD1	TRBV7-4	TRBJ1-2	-	CASSLGGQGRYCYGYTF	TGTGCCAGCAGCTTAGGGGGACAGGGGCGCTACTGCTATGGCTACACCTTC
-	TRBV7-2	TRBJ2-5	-	CASSPPKAETQYF	TGTGCCAGCAGCCCACCCAAGGCAGAGACCCAGTACTTC
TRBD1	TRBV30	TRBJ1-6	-	CAWSFNLGTETYSPLHF	TGTGCCTGGAGCTTCAACCTCGGGACAGAGACCTATTCACCCCTCCACTTT
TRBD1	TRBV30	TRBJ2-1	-	CAWSVLGTGRNEQFF	TGTGCCTGGAGTGTACTCGGGACAGGGAGGAATGAGCAGTTCTTC
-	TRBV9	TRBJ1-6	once	CASTSSYNSPLHF	TGTGCCAGCACAAGCTCCTATAATTCACCCCTCCACTTT
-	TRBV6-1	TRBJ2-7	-	CASSVFGGDYEQYF	TGTGCCAGCAGTGTGTTCGGAGGGGACTACGAGCAGTACTTC
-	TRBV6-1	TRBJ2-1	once	CASSEAPSSYNEQFF	TGTGCCAGCAGTGAAGCCCCCAGCTCCTACAATGAGCAGTTCTTC
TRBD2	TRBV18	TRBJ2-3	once	CASSARLAGSRTDTQYF	TGTGCCAGCTCAGCCAGACTAGCGGGGTCCCGGACAGATACGCAGTATTTT
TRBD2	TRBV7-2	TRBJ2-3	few	CASSAIAGGVTDTQYF	TGTGCCAGCAGCGCTATAGCGGGGGGCGTCACAGATACGCAGTATTTT
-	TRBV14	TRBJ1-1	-	CASSQRQVAEAFF	TGTGCCAGCAGCCAAAGACAGGTCGCTGAAGCTTTCTTT
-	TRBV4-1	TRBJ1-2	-	CASSQVSANYGYTF	TGCGCCAGCAGCCAAGTGTCAGCCAACTATGGCTACACCTTC
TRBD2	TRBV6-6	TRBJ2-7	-	CASKTGTKEFDEQYF	TGTGCCAGCAAAACCGGGACTAAGGAGTTTGACGAGCAGTACTTC
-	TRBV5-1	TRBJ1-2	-	CASSLEDHNYGYTF	TGCGCCAGCAGCTTGGAAGATCATAACTATGGCTACACCTTC
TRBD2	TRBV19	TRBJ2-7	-	CASSLLAGDSYEQYF	TGTGCCAGTAGCCTACTAGCGGGGGACTCCTACGAGCAGTACTTC